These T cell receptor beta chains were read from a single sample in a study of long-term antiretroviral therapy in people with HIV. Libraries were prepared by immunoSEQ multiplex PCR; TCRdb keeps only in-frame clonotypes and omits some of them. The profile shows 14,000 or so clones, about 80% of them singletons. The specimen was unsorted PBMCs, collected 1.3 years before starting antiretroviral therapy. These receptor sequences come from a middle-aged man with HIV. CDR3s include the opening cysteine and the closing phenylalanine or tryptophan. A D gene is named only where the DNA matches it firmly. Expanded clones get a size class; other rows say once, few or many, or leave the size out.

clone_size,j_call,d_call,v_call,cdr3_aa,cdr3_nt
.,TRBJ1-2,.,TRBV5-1,CASSPDKNYGYTF,TGCGCCAGCAGCCCGGACAAGAACTATGGCTACACCTTC
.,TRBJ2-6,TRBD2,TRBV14,CASSRRAGGFSGANVLTF,TGTGCCAGCAGCCGTCGAGCGGGGGGATTCTCTGGGGCCAACGTCCTGACTTTC
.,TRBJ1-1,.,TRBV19,CASSHGPIEAFF,TGTGCCAGTAGTCACGGGCCTATTGAAGCTTTCTTT
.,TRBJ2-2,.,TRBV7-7,CASSLYTGLTGELFF,TGTGCCAGCAGCTTATATACAGGGCTCACCGGGGAGCTGTTTTTT
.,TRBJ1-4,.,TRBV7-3,CASSLSPRVANEKLFF,TGTGCCAGCAGCTTAAGCCCCAGGGTTGCTAATGAAAAACTGTTTTTT
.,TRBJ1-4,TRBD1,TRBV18,CASSRDRDNEKLFF,TGTGCCAGCTCACGGGACAGGGATAATGAAAAACTGTTTTTT
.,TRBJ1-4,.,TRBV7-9,CASSLVEEKLFF,TGTGCCAGCAGCTTAGTCGAGGAAAAACTGTTTTTT
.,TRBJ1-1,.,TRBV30,CAWSSGPEAFF,TGTGCCTGGAGTTCGGGCCCTGAAGCTTTCTTT
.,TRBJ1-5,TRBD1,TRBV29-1,CSVGQGQDQPQHF,TGCAGCGTTGGACAGGGACAGGACCAGCCCCAGCATTTT
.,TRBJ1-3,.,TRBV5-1,CASSLRNQGAGNTIYF,TGCGCCAGCAGCTTACGGAATCAGGGAGCTGGAAACACCATATATTTT
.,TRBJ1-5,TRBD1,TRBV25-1,CASSESGQVGRLPQHF,TGTGCCAGCAGTGAGTCGGGACAGGTTGGACGGTTGCCCCAGCATTTT
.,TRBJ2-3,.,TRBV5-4,CASSLAQGVTDTQYF,TGTGCCAGCAGCTTGGCGCAGGGTGTAACAGATACGCAGTATTTT
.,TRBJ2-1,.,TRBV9,CASSVEGKSYNEQFF,TGTGCCAGCAGCGTCGAGGGGAAGTCCTACAATGAGCAGTTCTTC
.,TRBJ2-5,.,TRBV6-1,CASSVHHDRWGEETQYF,TGTGCCAGCAGTGTGCACCATGACAGGTGGGGGGAAGAGACCCAGTACTTC
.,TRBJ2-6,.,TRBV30,CAWREGTLGANVLTF,TGTGCCTGGAGGGAAGGGACTCTTGGGGCCAACGTCCTGACTTTC
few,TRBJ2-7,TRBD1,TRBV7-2,CASTQQGAMAYEQYF,TGTGCCAGCACCCAACAGGGGGCAATGGCCTACGAGCAGTACTTC
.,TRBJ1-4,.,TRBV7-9,CASSSGTVATNEKLFF,TGTGCCAGCAGCTCAGGGACCGTTGCAACTAATGAAAAACTGTTTTTT
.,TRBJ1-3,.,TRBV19,CASSMVLDDRSGNTIYF,TGTGCCAGTAGTATGGTTTTGGATGACCGCTCTGGAAACACCATATATTTT
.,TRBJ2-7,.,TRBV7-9,CASRSAGSYEQYF,TGTGCCAGCAGATCTGCGGGGTCCTACGAGCAGTACTTC
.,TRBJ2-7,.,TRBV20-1,CSASEGTGQYF,TGCAGTGCTAGCGAGGGTACGGGGCAGTACTTC
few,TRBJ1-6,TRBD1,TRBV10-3,CAISESKQGAGSYNSPLHF,TGTGCCATCAGTGAGTCGAAGCAGGGGGCAGGCTCCTATAATTCACCCCTCCACTTT
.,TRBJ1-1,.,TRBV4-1,CASSQVPGTEAFF,TGCGCCAGCAGCCAAGTGCCCGGCACTGAAGCTTTCTTT
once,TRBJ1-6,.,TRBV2,CASRLTGGYNSPLHF,TGTGCCAGCAGGCTGACGGGGGGCTATAATTCACCCCTCCACTTT
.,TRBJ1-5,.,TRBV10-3,CAIRRQENQPQHF,TGTGCCATCAGGCGACAGGAAAATCAGCCCCAGCATTTT
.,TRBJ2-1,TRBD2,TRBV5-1,CASSRGTSGGFYNEQFF,TGCGCCAGCAGCCGCGGGACTAGCGGGGGGTTCTACAATGAGCAGTTCTTC
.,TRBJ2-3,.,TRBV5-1,CASSLEGGATDTQYF,TGCGCCAGCAGCTTGGAAGGGGGGGCAACAGATACGCAGTATTTT
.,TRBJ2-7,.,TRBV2,CASGSGEFRVKYF,TGTGCCAGCGGCTCGGGGGAATTTAGGGTTAAGTACTTC
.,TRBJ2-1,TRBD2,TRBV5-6,CASSFWSSGLYNEQFF,TGTGCCAGCAGCTTCTGGTCTAGCGGGCTCTACAATGAGCAGTTCTTC
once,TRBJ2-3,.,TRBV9,CASSLVETDTQYF,TGTGCCAGCAGCCTCGTCGAGACAGATACGCAGTATTTT
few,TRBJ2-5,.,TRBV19,CASRPSDSQETQYF,TGTGCCAGTAGGCCCTCAGACAGTCAAGAGACCCAGTACTTC
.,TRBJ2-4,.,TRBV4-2,CASSQDMGHPSVDIQYF,TGTGCCAGCAGCCAAGATATGGGACACCCCTCAGTGGACATTCAGTACTTC
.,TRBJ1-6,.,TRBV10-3,CAISPAGDYNSPLHF,TGTGCCATCAGTCCAGCCGGAGACTATAATTCACCCCTCCACTTT
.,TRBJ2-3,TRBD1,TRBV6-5,CASRRTGSGVSQYF,TGTGCCAGCAGAAGGACAGGGTCAGGGGTGTCGCAGTATTTT
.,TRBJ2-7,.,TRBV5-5,CASSLHGREVYEQYF,TGTGCCAGCAGCTTGCATGGTAGGGAAGTTTACGAGCAGTACTTC
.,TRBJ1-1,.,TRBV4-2,CASSQDQMNTEAFF,TGTGCCAGCAGCCAAGATCAGATGAACACTGAAGCTTTCTTT